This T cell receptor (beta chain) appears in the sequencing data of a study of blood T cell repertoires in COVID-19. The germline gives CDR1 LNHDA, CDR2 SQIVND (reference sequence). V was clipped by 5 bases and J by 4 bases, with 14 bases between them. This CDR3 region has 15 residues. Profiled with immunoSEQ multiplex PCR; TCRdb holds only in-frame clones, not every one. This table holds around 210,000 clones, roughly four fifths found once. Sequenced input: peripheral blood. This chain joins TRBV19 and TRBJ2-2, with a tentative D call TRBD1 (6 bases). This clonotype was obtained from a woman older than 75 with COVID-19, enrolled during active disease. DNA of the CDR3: TGTGCCAGTAGTCCAAGTCAGGGGAGCACCGGGGAGCTGTTTTTT. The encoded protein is CASSPSQGSTGELFF.